This entry describes one TCR beta chain. This table comes from immunoSEQ multiplex PCR, and its TCRdb copy is limited to in-frame clones, with some not included. The repertoire holds 30,000 or so clones, with about 91% as singletons. The data were taken from a study of T cell changes during pregnancy in multiple sclerosis. The CDR3 is made up of 14 amino acids. Between the trimmed V and J ends, which lost 6 bases and 0 bases, there was a span of 11 bases. Germline lookup yields CDR1 LNHDA and CDR2 SQIVND (reference sequence). The receptor's source is a female donor in good health, enrolled as a control in a pregnancy study. The genes are TRBV19 and TRBJ1-1, with D tentatively TRBD1 (6 bases). Sequences were derived from CD4+ T cells from peripheral blood mononuclear cells, sampled in the first trimester of pregnancy. The CDR3: CASSMDRMNTEAFF. The CDR3 region has the DNA TGTGCCAGTAGCATGGACAGAATGAACACTGAAGCTTTCTTT.